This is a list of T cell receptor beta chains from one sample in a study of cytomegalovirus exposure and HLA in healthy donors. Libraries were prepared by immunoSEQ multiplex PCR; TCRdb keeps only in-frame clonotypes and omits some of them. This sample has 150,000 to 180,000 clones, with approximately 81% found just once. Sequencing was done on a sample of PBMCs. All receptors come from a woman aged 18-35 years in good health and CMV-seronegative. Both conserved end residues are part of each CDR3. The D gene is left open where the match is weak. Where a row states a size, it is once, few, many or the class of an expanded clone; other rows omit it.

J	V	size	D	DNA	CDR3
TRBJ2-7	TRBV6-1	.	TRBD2	TGTGCCAGCAGTGACCCAAGGGGAGGGAGGTACGAGCAGTACTTC	CASSDPRGGRYEQYF
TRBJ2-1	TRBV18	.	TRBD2	TGTGCCAGCTCACCATGGGGTAGCGGGAGCGCCTACAATGAGCAGTTCTTC	CASSPWGSGSAYNEQFF
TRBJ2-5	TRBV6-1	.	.	TGTGCCAGCACCCTCCTGACAGCAGAGACCCAGTACTTC	CASTLLTAETQYF
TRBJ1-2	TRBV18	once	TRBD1	TGTGCCAGCTCACCGGGGACAGGGGACTATGGCTACACCTTC	CASSPGTGDYGYTF
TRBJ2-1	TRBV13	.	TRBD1	TGTGCCAGCAGCACGGGACAGGGGATTAGTGAGCAGTTCTTC	CASSTGQGISEQFF
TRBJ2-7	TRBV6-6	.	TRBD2	TGTGCCAGCAGTTTGGGACTAGCGGGAGGGTGGGAGCAGTACTTC	CASSLGLAGGWEQYF
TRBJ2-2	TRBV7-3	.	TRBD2	TGTGCCAGCAGCTTAAACCCCGGACTAGCGGTCACCGGGGAGCTGTTTTTT	CASSLNPGLAVTGELFF
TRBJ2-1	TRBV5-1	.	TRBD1	TGCGCCAGCAGCCAGACAGGGACCATGGCCCACAATGAGCAGTTCTTC	CASSQTGTMAHNEQFF
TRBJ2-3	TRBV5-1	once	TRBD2	TGCGCCAGCAGCTTGGCGGTAGCGGGGACGGTCAGCACAGATACGCAGTATTTT	CASSLAVAGTVSTDTQYF
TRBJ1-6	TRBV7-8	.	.	TGTGCCAGCAGCTACACTAAGAGTTCACCCCTCCACTTT	CASSYTKSSPLHF
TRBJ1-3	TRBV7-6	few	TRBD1	TGTGCCAGCAGCACCGGACAGGGGGCTCCTGGAAACACCATATATTTT	CASSTGQGAPGNTIYF
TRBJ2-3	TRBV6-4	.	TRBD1	TGTGCCAGCAGTGATGGAACAGGGGGCACAGATACGCAGTATTTT	CASSDGTGGTDTQYF
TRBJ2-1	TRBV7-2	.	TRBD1	TGTGCCAGCAGCTCAGGGGGAAATGAGCAGTTCTTC	CASSSGGNEQFF
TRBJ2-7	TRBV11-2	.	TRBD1	TGTGCCAGCACGGCCGCCGGGACAGCCTCCTACGAGCAGTACTTC	CASTAAGTASYEQYF
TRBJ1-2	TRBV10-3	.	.	TGTGCCATCAGTGATAGGACAGCGAACTATGGCTACACCTTC	CAISDRTANYGYTF
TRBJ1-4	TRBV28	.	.	TGTGCCAGCAGTTTAGCCGGGACTAATGAAAAACTGTTTTTT	CASSLAGTNEKLFF
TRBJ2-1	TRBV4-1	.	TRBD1	TGCGCCAGCAGCCAAGATCAGACAGGGTGGACAGGTGAGCAGTTCTTC	CASSQDQTGWTGEQFF
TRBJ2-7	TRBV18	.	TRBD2	TGTGCCAGCTCCCCGGCTGGGACTAGTGACTACGAGCAGTACTTC	CASSPAGTSDYEQYF
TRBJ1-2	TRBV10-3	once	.	TGTGCCATCAGTGATTGGGGGGATGGCTACACCTTC	CAISDWGDGYTF
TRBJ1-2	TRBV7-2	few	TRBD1	TGTGCCAGCACCCACCGACTCGCACAGGGGCCCCGGGGCTATGGCTACACCTTC	CASTHRLAQGPRGYGYTF
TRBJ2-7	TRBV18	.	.	TGTGCCAGCTCAGCCATAGGAGGTTTGGGCTACGAGCAGTACTTC	CASSAIGGLGYEQYF
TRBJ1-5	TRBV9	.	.	TGTGCCAGCAGTCTAACAGGACAGAATAATCAGCCCCAGCATTTT	CASSLTGQNNQPQHF
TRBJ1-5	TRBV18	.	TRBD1	TGTGCCAGCTCACTCCAGGGGGGCAATCAGCCCCAGCATTTT	CASSLQGGNQPQHF
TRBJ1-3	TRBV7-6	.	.	TGTGCCAGCAGCTTACGGGGACTCGGAAACACCATATATTTT	CASSLRGLGNTIYF
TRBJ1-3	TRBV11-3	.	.	TGTGCCAGCAGCCGGGCCGGGCAGGGAGGAAACACCATATATTTT	CASSRAGQGGNTIYF
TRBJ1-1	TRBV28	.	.	TGTGCCAGCACCCCGGGACAAAGAAGGACTGAAGCTTTCTTT	CASTPGQRRTEAFF
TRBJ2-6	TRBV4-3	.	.	TGCGCCAGCAGCCAAGGCACCTATCGTGGGGCCAACGTCCTGACTTTC	CASSQGTYRGANVLTF
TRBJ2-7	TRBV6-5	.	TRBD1	TGTGCCAGCATCCCGGACAGGGGTTCCTACGAGCAGTACTTC	CASIPDRGSYEQYF
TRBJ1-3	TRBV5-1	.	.	TGCGCCAGCAGCTTGTGGGGGGTCTCTGGAAACACCATATATTTT	CASSLWGVSGNTIYF
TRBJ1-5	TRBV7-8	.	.	TGTGCCAGCAGCTCGTCAGGGGTTCAGCCCCAGCATTTT	CASSSSGVQPQHF